The 21 T cell receptor beta chains reported below all come from one sample, sequenced in a study of blood T cell repertoires in COVID-19 (dated by TCRdb to the early 2020s). The method was the immunoSEQ multiplex PCR assay. The immuneACCESS repertoire file appears here via TCRdb, limited to in-frame rearrangements. These files lack a portion of the clones; in checked studies, under half of the deficit traces to unresolved V genes, and the cause of the others is not known. The sample has about 72,000 clones on record, 65% to 90% of them singletons. The biggest ten clones account for about 11% of the sample. Material: peripheral blood. These TCRs come from a man aged 70-80 years with active or convalescent COVID-19.

This clone was counted a few times. The rearrangement links TRBV3-1 (or the pseudogene TRBV3-2) to TRBJ1-5, with a weak D call TRBD1 (5 bases). V was trimmed by 3 bases and J by 1 base, leaving 7 bases between them. This CDR3 contains 14 residues. Germline-derived CDR1 and CDR2 are LGHDT and YNNKEL (reference sequence). The CDR3 region is CASSHGGSNQPQHF. The CDR3 DNA is TGTGCCAGCAGCCACGGGGGGAGCAATCAGCCCCAGCATTTT.

The CDR3 loop is CASSLEEAEAFF. Written as DNA, the CDR3 is TGTGCCAGCAGTTTAGAGGAGGCTGAAGCTTTCTTT. V and J are TRBV12-3 or TRBV12-4 and TRBJ1-1; D is undetermined. With 1 base removed from V and 6 bases from J, the gap between germline ends came to 6 bases. There are 12 residues in the CDR3.

This chain links TRBV4-1 with TRBJ2-7; 8 bases are a match to TRBD2. The CDR3 is made up of 19 amino acids. Germline CDR1 reads MGHRA; CDR2 reads YSYEKL. The V gene end was trimmed by 0 bases and the J gene end by 3 bases; junction bases not matched to a gene: 16. As DNA, the CDR3 is TGCGCCAGCAGCCAAGACGTCCGGGGGGGTAACCCCGCTAGCTACGAGCAGTACTTC. Its protein product is CASSQDVRGGNPASYEQYF.

The chain combines TRBV6-4 with TRBJ1-1, with D possibly matching TRBD1 (6 bases). Looked up from germline, CDR1 is MRHNA and CDR2 is SNTAGT. Trimming removed 4 bases at V and 4 bases at J, with 13 bases between. The CDR3 is made up of 14 amino acids. CDR3 protein: CASSAEGGTTEAFF. The CDR3 bases are TGTGCCAGCAGTGCCGAGGGGGGGACCACTGAAGCTTTCTTT.

This chain joins TRBV6-2 or TRBV6-3 and TRBJ1-5; D is undetermined. Per germline, CDR1 MNHEY and CDR2 SVGEGT. CDR3 length equals 14 residues. V was cut by 4 bases and J by 7 bases, with 14 bases left in between. For the CDR3, the DNA is TGTGCCAGCAGTTCCACAGTGTTGGTGCAGCCCCAGCATTTT. This codes for CASSSTVLVQPQHF.

The V and J genes are TRBV6-5 and TRBJ2-5, with 8 bases that match TRBD2. The V and J ends lost 8 bases and 5 bases, in that order; junction bases with no gene match: 10. The germline CDR1 and CDR2 sequences are MNHEY and SVGAGI. This CDR3 is built from 14 residues. The CDR3 region has the DNA TGTGCCAGCGGACTAGCCAGGTTCGCGGAGACCCAGTACTTC. Translated, it gives CASGLARFAETQYF.

This sequence joins TRBV19 and TRBJ1-5; D call uncertain. The CDR3 covers 15 residues. V shed 6 bases and J shed 6 bases, with 18 bases lying between them. The V gene's germline CDR1 is LNHDA and CDR2 SQIVND (reference sequence). The CDR3 is CASSPRRGYSQPQHF. The CDR3 DNA reads TGTGCCAGTAGCCCTAGACGGGGTTATAGTCAGCCCCAGCATTTT.

The count of this clone is one. This chain uses TRBV7-9 with TRBJ1-2; 8 nucleotides agree with TRBD1. Germline V gene sequence: CDR1 SEHNR, CDR2 FQNEAQ (reference sequence). The V and J ends lost 7 bases and 6 bases, in that order; junction bases with no gene match: 13. CDR3 length: 15 residues. This CDR3 is CASITNGQGRNGYTF. Here the CDR3 DNA reads TGTGCCAGCATCACCAACGGACAGGGTCGGAATGGCTACACCTTC.

The rearrangement uses TRBV11-2 and TRBJ2-1; 7 nucleotides match TRBD2. Germline V CDR1 and CDR2: SGHAT, FQNNGV. V lost 1 base and J lost 9; bases outside the gene matches: 6. The CDR3 runs to 14 residues. The CDR3 nucleotides are TGTGCCAGCAGCTTAGGGGGGGGAGGTGGTGAGCAGTTCTTC. It specifies CASSLGGGGGEQFF.

The chain combines TRBV5-6 with TRBJ1-2, with D tentatively TRBD1 (6 bases). Germline CDR1 SGHDT, CDR2 YYEEEE. The CDR3 runs to 16 residues. V shed 3 bases and J shed 9 bases, with 24 bases lying between them. The CDR3 here is CASSSLDSAYRKSYTF. CDR3 sequence (DNA): TGTGCCAGCAGCTCATTGGACAGTGCCTATAGAAAGAGCTACACCTTC.

The chain carries TRBV27 and TRBJ1-2, with 9 bases that match TRBD1. V shed 8 bases, J shed 8 bases, and the junction held 9 bases outside the gene matches. Germline values: CDR1 MNHEY, CDR2 SMNVEV (reference sequence). The CDR3 runs 13 residues. This chain's CDR3 is CASRRQGGDGYTF. The CDR3 bases are TGTGCCAGCCGTCGACAGGGGGGAGACGGCTACACCTTC.

This clone occurred a few times. Other DNA sequences within the sample encode an identical CDR3. The V and J genes are TRBV28 and TRBJ1-2, with D perhaps matching TRBD1 (5 bases). The length of the CDR3 is 13 residues. Trimming stripped 3 bases from V and 4 bases from J, with 9 bases between. Germline lookup yields CDR1 MDHEN and CDR2 SYDVKM. The CDR3 nucleotides are TGTGCCAGCAGTTTCCGGGGGTTCTATGGCTACACCTTC. It yields the protein CASSFRGFYGYTF.

The chain recombines TRBV3-1 (or the pseudogene TRBV3-2) with TRBJ1-1; 7 bases align to TRBD1. CDR3 length: 15 residues. Unmatched junction bases numbered 12, after V lost 0 bases and J lost 11 bases. The germline V gene has CDR1 LGHDT and CDR2 YNNKEL (reference sequence). CDR3 bases: TGTGCCAGCAGCCAAGAAGGGGGCCTGAGGAGGGAGGCTTTCTTT. Amino acids: CASSQEGGLRREAFF.

The chain uses TRBV5-5 and TRBJ1-2; possible D gene TRBD1, 6 bases. Germline lookup yields CDR1 SGHKS and CDR2 YYEKEE (reference sequence). The CDR3 runs to 15 residues. V was cut by 4 bases and J by 7 bases, with 20 bases left in between. This CDR3 is CASSNLDSFSFGYTF. CDR3 DNA sequence: TGTGCCAGCAGCAACCTGGACAGTTTTAGCTTTGGCTACACCTTC.

The rearrangement joins TRBV7-2 to TRBJ1-2; 8 positions match TRBD1. The CDR3 is 14 residues long. Germline loops: CDR1 SGHTA, CDR2 FQGNSA. The V segment lost 4 bases and the J segment 1 base; nucleotides outside the gene matches: 2. CDR3 in DNA: TGTGCCAGCAGCTCGACAGGGGTTAACTATGGCTACACCTTC. Translating gives CASSSTGVNYGYTF. The full variable domain, completed using reference TRBV7-2 and TRBJ1-2, is GAGVSQSPSNKVTEKGKDVELRCDPISGHTALYWYRQSLGQGLEFLIYFQGNSAPDKSGLPSDRFSAERTGGSVSTLTIQRTQQEDSAVYLCASSSTGVNYGYTFGSGTRLTVV.

The CDR3 here is CASSLEGRVVSPLHF. CDR3 nucleotide sequence: TGCGCCAGCAGCTTGGAGGGCAGGGTGGTTTCACCCCTCCACTTT. The J gene is TRBJ1-6, the V gene TRBV5-1; maybe TRBD1 (5 bases). CDR3 size: 15 residues. Trimming shortened V by 0 bases and J by 9 bases, and 13 bases separated the two germline ends. CDR1 is SGHRS and CDR2 is YFSETQ in the germline V gene.

The gene calls are TRBV6-1 and TRBJ2-2; 7 bases line up with TRBD1. The trim removed 4 bases at V and 5 bases at J, leaving 13 bases unmatched. Germline V gives CDR1 MNHNS, CDR2 SASEGT. This CDR3 has 17 amino acids. The CDR3 is CASSASGGVVGTGELFF. The CDR3 DNA follows: TGTGCCAGCAGTGCCTCAGGGGGAGTGGTAGGAACCGGGGAGCTGTTTTTT.

V and J are TRBV27 and TRBJ2-1; TRBD2 agrees at 7 bases. Looked up from germline, CDR1 is MNHEY and CDR2 is SMNVEV (reference sequence). This CDR3 comprises 15 residues. J was trimmed by 8 bases and V by 2 bases; bases with no gene match: 9. CDR3 region: CASSLLSGTPYEQFF. Here the CDR3 DNA reads TGTGCCAGCAGTTTACTGAGCGGGACCCCGTATGAGCAGTTCTTC.

The gene calls are TRBV5-1 and TRBJ2-5, with D hard to call. Trimming shortened V by 4 bases and J by 2 bases, and 3 bases separated the two germline ends. The CDR3 totals 11 residues. CDR1 and CDR2 from the germline V gene are SGHRS and YFSETQ. CDR3 residues: CASSQQETQYF. The DNA for the CDR3 is TGCGCCAGCAGCCAACAAGAGACCCAGTACTTC.

This clone rates as medium-sized. The sample contains more than one DNA sequence encoding this CDR3. The chain carries TRBV30 and TRBJ2-3; no firm D call. The germline V gene has CDR1 GTSNPN and CDR2 SVGIG (reference sequence). The CDR3 is made up of 11 amino acids. V was cut by 0 bases and J by 5 bases, with 3 bases left in between. The CDR3 DNA sequence: TGTGCCTGGAGTGTTCGAGATACGCAGTATTTT. As protein: CAWSVRDTQYF.

The V gene is TRBV3-1 (or the pseudogene TRBV3-2), the J gene TRBJ1-2, with D possibly TRBD1 on 6 matching bases. Trimming cost V 0 bases and J 8 bases, with 13 bases left between them. CDR3 length equals 14 residues. Germline CDR1 reads LGHDT; CDR2 reads YNNKEL (reference sequence). The CDR3 nucleotides are TGTGCCAGCAGCCAAGAGAGGACAGTAGGAGGCTACACCTTC. It yields the protein CASSQERTVGGYTF.